The rows below give T cell receptor beta chains drawn from one sample of a study of blood T cell repertoires in COVID-19. Clones were sequenced by immunoSEQ multiplex PCR, and TCRdb holds only the in-frame ones, with some missing. In the table there are 110,000 to 150,000 clones, roughly three quarters of which are singletons. The material sequenced was peripheral blood. Receptors were obtained from a man aged 45-60 years with active or convalescent COVID-19. Both conserved end residues are part of each CDR3. The order of the fields is clone size, V gene, J gene, D gene, CDR3 DNA, CDR3 protein. A D gene is named only where the DNA matches it firmly. Size is stated for part of the rows, as once, few or many counts, or as a class when the clone is expanded.

clone_size: few
v_call: TRBV21-1
j_call: TRBJ2-5
d_call: .
cdr3_nt: TGTGCCAGCAGGGGGCGGGGGATTAAGGAAGAGACCCAGTACTTC
cdr3_aa: CASRGRGIKEETQYF

clone_size: .
v_call: TRBV11-3
j_call: TRBJ2-5
d_call: .
cdr3_nt: TGTGCCAGCAGCTTAGCGGGAGCGGTGACCCAGTACTTC
cdr3_aa: CASSLAGAVTQYF

clone_size: .
v_call: TRBV29-1
j_call: TRBJ1-1
d_call: TRBD1
cdr3_nt: TGCAGCGTTTGGGACAGGGTGAACACTGAAGCTTTCTTT
cdr3_aa: CSVWDRVNTEAFF

clone_size: .
v_call: TRBV3-1/TRBV3-2
j_call: TRBJ2-7
d_call: .
cdr3_nt: TGTGCCAGCAGCCAAGTCGGGGACGAGCAGTACTTC
cdr3_aa: CASSQVGDEQYF

clone_size: .
v_call: TRBV28
j_call: TRBJ2-1
d_call: TRBD1
cdr3_nt: TGTGCCAGCAGTCCCCCCCCCGGGACAGGCTACAGCTCCTACAATGAGCAGTTCTTC
cdr3_aa: CASSPPPGTGYSSYNEQFF

clone_size: .
v_call: TRBV6-4
j_call: TRBJ2-1
d_call: TRBD2
cdr3_nt: TGTGCCAGCAGTGACAACTACGGGAGGGAGCAGTTCTTC
cdr3_aa: CASSDNYGREQFF

clone_size: .
v_call: TRBV18
j_call: TRBJ2-5
d_call: .
cdr3_nt: TGTGCCAGCTCACCAGTCAGCGGAGTTCAAGAGACCCAGTACTTC
cdr3_aa: CASSPVSGVQETQYF

clone_size: .
v_call: TRBV28
j_call: TRBJ1-1
d_call: .
cdr3_nt: TGTGCCAGCAGGTTACCCATGGGGCAAGGCACTGAAGCTTTCTTT
cdr3_aa: CASRLPMGQGTEAFF

clone_size: few
v_call: TRBV10-1
j_call: TRBJ1-1
d_call: .
cdr3_nt: TGCGCCAGCAGTGGGGAGGGAGTAGACACTGAAGCTTTCTTT
cdr3_aa: CASSGEGVDTEAFF

clone_size: .
v_call: TRBV3-1/TRBV3-2
j_call: TRBJ1-1
d_call: TRBD1
cdr3_nt: TGTGCCAGCACCTCCGTCTGGGACAGGGGGCTAGCTTTCTTT
cdr3_aa: CASTSVWDRGLAFF

clone_size: .
v_call: TRBV7-3
j_call: TRBJ2-5
d_call: .
cdr3_nt: TGTGCCAGCAGCTTAATAGTTGGAGAGACCCAGTACTTC
cdr3_aa: CASSLIVGETQYF

clone_size: .
v_call: TRBV7-2
j_call: TRBJ1-1
d_call: .
cdr3_nt: TGTGCCAGCAGCCAAAGCGGCAGGGAAGCTTTCTTT
cdr3_aa: CASSQSGREAFF

clone_size: .
v_call: TRBV7-3
j_call: TRBJ2-1
d_call: TRBD2
cdr3_nt: TGTGCCAGCAGCTCGAGGGTAGCGGGAGGGGCGGATGAGCAGTTCTTC
cdr3_aa: CASSSRVAGGADEQFF

clone_size: few
v_call: TRBV29-1
j_call: TRBJ2-7
d_call: TRBD2
cdr3_nt: TGCAGCGTTGAAGGTCTTACTAGCGGGGACACCTACGAGCAGTACTTC
cdr3_aa: CSVEGLTSGDTYEQYF

clone_size: .
v_call: TRBV3-1/TRBV3-2
j_call: TRBJ2-1
d_call: .
cdr3_nt: TGTGCCAGCAGCAAATTGGTGGCTGGGGGGAGGTCGGATGAGCAGTTCTTC
cdr3_aa: CASSKLVAGGRSDEQFF

clone_size: .
v_call: TRBV19
j_call: TRBJ1-2
d_call: .
cdr3_nt: TGTGCCAGTAGTATGGGCGACTATGGCTACACCTTC
cdr3_aa: CASSMGDYGYTF

clone_size: .
v_call: TRBV27
j_call: TRBJ1-5
d_call: .
cdr3_nt: TGTGCCAGCAGTCCCGACGGGACACCAAATCAGCCCCAGCATTTT
cdr3_aa: CASSPDGTPNQPQHF

clone_size: few
v_call: TRBV9
j_call: TRBJ1-6
d_call: .
cdr3_nt: TGTGCCAGCACCCCCGGGGGGGAAAGCTCCTATAATTCACCCCTCCACTTT
cdr3_aa: CASTPGGESSYNSPLHF

clone_size: once
v_call: TRBV24-1
j_call: TRBJ1-3
d_call: TRBD1
cdr3_nt: TGTGCCACCAGTGATTCACAGGGGGCACCGGGAAACACCATATATTTT
cdr3_aa: CATSDSQGAPGNTIYF

clone_size: many
v_call: TRBV27
j_call: TRBJ1-2
d_call: TRBD1
cdr3_nt: TGTGCCAGCAGTTCCCAAGGCGCGGGTCAGGGGGACTATGGCTACACCTTC
cdr3_aa: CASSSQGAGQGDYGYTF

clone_size: .
v_call: TRBV28
j_call: TRBJ2-7
d_call: .
cdr3_nt: TGTGCCAGCAGTTTTCCCGATACAGGGTCCGAGCAGTACTTC
cdr3_aa: CASSFPDTGSEQYF

clone_size: .
v_call: TRBV7-3
j_call: TRBJ2-1
d_call: TRBD2
cdr3_nt: TGTGCCAGCAGCTCCACCTCTAGCGGGAGGGCCTCTGGGCAGTTCTTC
cdr3_aa: CASSSTSSGRASGQFF

clone_size: .
v_call: TRBV5-1
j_call: TRBJ1-2
d_call: .
cdr3_nt: TGCGCCAGCAGCCCCGGGGTTGACTATGGCTACACCTTC
cdr3_aa: CASSPGVDYGYTF

clone_size: once
v_call: TRBV3-1/TRBV3-2
j_call: TRBJ2-7
d_call: TRBD1
cdr3_nt: TGTGCCAGCAGCGAACCCAGGACAGGAGCCGACGAGCAGTACTTC
cdr3_aa: CASSEPRTGADEQYF

clone_size: .
v_call: TRBV18
j_call: TRBJ2-7
d_call: TRBD1
cdr3_nt: TGTGCCAGCTCACTTTCACAGGGGTGGTACGAGCAGTACTTC
cdr3_aa: CASSLSQGWYEQYF

clone_size: .
v_call: TRBV19
j_call: TRBJ2-2
d_call: TRBD2
cdr3_nt: TGTGCCAGTAGTACAGGGACTAGCGGGATCGGCACCGGGGAGCTGTTTTTT
cdr3_aa: CASSTGTSGIGTGELFF

clone_size: .
v_call: TRBV9
j_call: TRBJ2-5
d_call: TRBD2
cdr3_nt: TGTGCCAGCAGCTCGGGACTAGCGGGAGAGGTGACGGAGACCCAGTACTTC
cdr3_aa: CASSSGLAGEVTETQYF

clone_size: .
v_call: TRBV10-2
j_call: TRBJ2-3
d_call: .
cdr3_nt: TGCGCCACCCGGTGGGATACGCAGTATTTT
cdr3_aa: CATRWDTQYF

clone_size: .
v_call: TRBV4-2
j_call: TRBJ2-5
d_call: TRBD2
cdr3_nt: TGTGCCAGCAGCCAAGGACTAGCGGGCCAAGAGACCCAGTACTTC
cdr3_aa: CASSQGLAGQETQYF

clone_size: .
v_call: TRBV9
j_call: TRBJ2-7
d_call: .
cdr3_nt: TGTGCCAGCAGCGTAGGGACAGCCTACGAGCAGTACTTC
cdr3_aa: CASSVGTAYEQYF

clone_size: .
v_call: TRBV24-1
j_call: TRBJ2-1
d_call: TRBD2
cdr3_nt: TGTGCCACCAGTGATTTGGGGACTAGCGGGGGATATGACAATGAGCAGTTCTTC
cdr3_aa: CATSDLGTSGGYDNEQFF

clone_size: .
v_call: TRBV6-5
j_call: TRBJ1-4
d_call: TRBD1
cdr3_nt: TGTGCCAGCAGTTACGGAAGGGACAGGGTAAAACTGTTTTTT
cdr3_aa: CASSYGRDRVKLFF

clone_size: .
v_call: TRBV24-1
j_call: TRBJ1-2
d_call: .
cdr3_nt: TGTGCCACCAGTGGGGGAAGGGGAAACTATGGCTACACCTTC
cdr3_aa: CATSGGRGNYGYTF

clone_size: once
v_call: TRBV11-2
j_call: TRBJ2-3
d_call: TRBD2
cdr3_nt: TGTGCCAGCACACGGGGACTAGCGAACACAGATACGCAGTATTTT
cdr3_aa: CASTRGLANTDTQYF

clone_size: few
v_call: TRBV29-1
j_call: TRBJ1-4
d_call: .
cdr3_nt: TGCAGCGTGCAGGGGTCCTCAGGCGAAAAACTGTTTTTT
cdr3_aa: CSVQGSSGEKLFF

clone_size: .
v_call: TRBV9
j_call: TRBJ2-5
d_call: TRBD1
cdr3_nt: TGTGCCAGCAGCGTAGAGGGACAGGGAGGAGAGACCCAGTACTTC
cdr3_aa: CASSVEGQGGETQYF

clone_size: .
v_call: TRBV5-4
j_call: TRBJ2-2
d_call: TRBD1
cdr3_nt: TGTGCCAGCAGCTCCGGGACAGGGGAGACCGGGGAGCTGTTTTTT
cdr3_aa: CASSSGTGETGELFF

clone_size: .
v_call: TRBV6-5
j_call: TRBJ2-1
d_call: TRBD2
cdr3_nt: TGTGCCAGCAGTCAGGGGACTAGCGGGAGGAATGAGCAGTTCTTC
cdr3_aa: CASSQGTSGRNEQFF

clone_size: .
v_call: TRBV28
j_call: TRBJ2-7
d_call: TRBD1
cdr3_nt: TGTGCCAGCAGCCGCCCGGGACAGGGAACCTACGAGCAGTACTTC
cdr3_aa: CASSRPGQGTYEQYF

clone_size: .
v_call: TRBV29-1
j_call: TRBJ2-7
d_call: TRBD2
cdr3_nt: TGCAGCGCATTTTCTAGCGGGAAATTGCACTTC
cdr3_aa: CSAFSSGKLHF

clone_size: few
v_call: TRBV27
j_call: TRBJ2-7
d_call: .
cdr3_nt: TGTGCCAGCAGTCCCTCCTTGGGAGGTTACGAGCAGTACTTC
cdr3_aa: CASSPSLGGYEQYF

clone_size: .
v_call: TRBV2
j_call: TRBJ1-1
d_call: .
cdr3_nt: TGTGCCATCCTACGGGGAGGAAGAACTGAAGCTTTCTTT
cdr3_aa: CAILRGGRTEAFF

clone_size: .
v_call: TRBV11-2
j_call: TRBJ1-2
d_call: .
cdr3_nt: TGTGCCAGCAGCCAAGTCAGGTTTGGCGGCTACACCTTC
cdr3_aa: CASSQVRFGGYTF

clone_size: once
v_call: TRBV6-2/TRBV6-3
j_call: TRBJ1-4
d_call: .
cdr3_nt: TGTGCCAGCAGTGGATCGGACGGGGTAGAAAAACTGTTTTTT
cdr3_aa: CASSGSDGVEKLFF

clone_size: .
v_call: TRBV19
j_call: TRBJ2-7
d_call: TRBD1
cdr3_nt: TGTGCCAGTAGGAGGACAGGGGCGAGGGAGCAGTACTTC
cdr3_aa: CASRRTGAREQYF

clone_size: .
v_call: TRBV27
j_call: TRBJ2-7
d_call: TRBD2
cdr3_nt: TGTGCCAGCAGTTTCCGGGAGGAAGGCTACGAGCAGTACTTC
cdr3_aa: CASSFREEGYEQYF

clone_size: .
v_call: TRBV27
j_call: TRBJ1-6
d_call: TRBD1
cdr3_nt: TGTGCCAGCAGTGGCGACAGGGGAAATAATTCACCCCTCCACTTT
cdr3_aa: CASSGDRGNNSPLHF

clone_size: .
v_call: TRBV20-1
j_call: TRBJ1-5
d_call: TRBD1
cdr3_nt: TGCAGTGCTAGTTGGCAGGGGGGATGGCCCCAGCATTTT
cdr3_aa: CSASWQGGWPQHF

clone_size: .
v_call: TRBV10-3
j_call: TRBJ1-5
d_call: TRBD1
cdr3_nt: TGTGCCATTCAGGGGGCTGGTGATCAGCCCCAGCATTTT
cdr3_aa: CAIQGAGDQPQHF

clone_size: .
v_call: TRBV7-3
j_call: TRBJ2-2
d_call: TRBD2
cdr3_nt: TGTGCCAGCACCCCTCAAGCGGGGACCGGGGAGCTGTTTTTT
cdr3_aa: CASTPQAGTGELFF

clone_size: .
v_call: TRBV5-1
j_call: TRBJ2-7
d_call: TRBD1
cdr3_nt: TGCGCCAGCAGCCCGGACAGGGGGTCGTACGAGCAGTACTTC
cdr3_aa: CASSPDRGSYEQYF

clone_size: .
v_call: TRBV5-6
j_call: TRBJ2-5
d_call: .
cdr3_nt: TGTGCCAGCAGCATGGGGTGGGGAGGAGAGACCCAGTACTTC
cdr3_aa: CASSMGWGGETQYF